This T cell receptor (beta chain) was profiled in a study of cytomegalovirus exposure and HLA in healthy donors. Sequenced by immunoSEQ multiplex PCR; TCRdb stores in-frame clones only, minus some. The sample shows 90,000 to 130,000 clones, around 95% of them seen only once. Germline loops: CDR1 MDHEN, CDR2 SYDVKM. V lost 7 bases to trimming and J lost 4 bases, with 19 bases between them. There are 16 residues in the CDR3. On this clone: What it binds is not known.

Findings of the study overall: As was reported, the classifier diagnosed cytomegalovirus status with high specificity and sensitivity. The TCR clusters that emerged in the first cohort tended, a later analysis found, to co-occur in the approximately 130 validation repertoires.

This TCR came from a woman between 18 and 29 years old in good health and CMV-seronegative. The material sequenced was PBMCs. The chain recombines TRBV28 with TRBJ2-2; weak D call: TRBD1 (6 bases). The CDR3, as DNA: TGTGCCAGCACCCCGTGGGACAAGGGTAGCACCGGGGAGCTGTTTTTT. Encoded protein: CASTPWDKGSTGELFF.